A selection of T cell receptor beta chains follows, all from one sample in a study of blood T cell repertoires in COVID-19. Measured with immunoSEQ multiplex PCR; TCRdb has only the in-frame clones, and not every one. The profile covers about 130,000 clones, with around 83% appearing a single time and approximately 10% taken by the ten largest. Sequences were obtained from PBMCs or T cells enriched from blood (not recorded which). The source is a man between 45 and 60 years old who had recovered from COVID-19. The CDR3 runs from the conserved cysteine through the conserved F or W. Fields, in order: D gene, J gene, V gene, clone size, CDR3 protein, CDR3 DNA. D genes are given only for firm matches. A clone size is listed for some rows: how often the clone was seen (once, few, many), or a class if it is expanded.

TRBD2 | TRBJ2-1 | TRBV7-6 | . | CASSLGGGGGHEQFF | TGTGCCAGCAGCTTAGGAGGCGGGGGGGGGCATGAGCAGTTCTTC
. | TRBJ1-1 | TRBV27 | . | CASSFLGGARGTEAFF | TGTGCCAGCAGTTTCCTTGGGGGGGCACGGGGCACTGAAGCTTTCTTT
TRBD1 | TRBJ1-4 | TRBV30 | . | CAWRYRTGTNEKLFF | TGTGCCTGGAGGTATCGGACAGGGACTAATGAAAAACTGTTTTTT
. | TRBJ2-3 | TRBV28 | . | CASSSHRSTDTQYF | TGTGCCAGCAGTTCTCACAGGAGCACAGATACGCAGTATTTT
. | TRBJ1-4 | TRBV3-1/TRBV3-2 | . | CASSQSGGIREKLFF | TGTGCCAGCAGCCAATCCGGGGGGATCCGGGAAAAACTGTTTTTT
TRBD2 | TRBJ2-5 | TRBV7-3 | . | CASSRRGAAEYQETQYF | TGTGCCAGCAGCCGGCGGGGGGCCGCTGAGTACCAAGAGACCCAGTACTTC
. | TRBJ1-2 | TRBV3-1/TRBV3-2 | once | CASRQARGLYGYTF | TGTGCCAGCAGACAGGCGCGTGGCTTATATGGCTACACCTTC
TRBD1 | TRBJ1-1 | TRBV5-5 | once | CASSLAGTGGANMNTEAFF | TGTGCCAGCAGCTTGGCCGGGACAGGAGGAGCTAACATGAACACTGAAGCTTTCTTT
. | TRBJ1-2 | TRBV7-2 | . | CASSSTGTYGYTF | TGTGCCAGCAGCTCGACAGGAACCTATGGCTACACCTTC
. | TRBJ1-1 | TRBV7-2 | . | CASSLGWGDTEAFF | TGTGCCAGCAGCTTAGGATGGGGAGACACTGAAGCTTTCTTT
TRBD1 | TRBJ2-1 | TRBV13 | . | CASRSWTGSHNEQFF | TGTGCCAGCAGATCCTGGACAGGTAGCCACAATGAGCAGTTCTTC
TRBD2 | TRBJ2-1 | TRBV6-4 | . | CASSVEGGSGSSYNEQFF | TGTGCCAGCAGTGTGGAGGGAGGGTCGGGGAGTTCCTACAATGAGCAGTTCTTC
. | TRBJ1-1 | TRBV18 | . | CASSPAGENTEAFF | TGTGCCAGCTCACCAGCAGGGGAGAACACTGAAGCTTTCTTT
TRBD2 | TRBJ2-1 | TRBV2 | . | CASRGAGAYNEQFF | TGTGCCAGCAGGGGAGCGGGGGCTTACAATGAGCAGTTCTTC
TRBD1 | TRBJ1-2 | TRBV5-8 | . | CASSPLQGAYYGYTF | TGTGCCAGCAGCCCACTCCAGGGGGCTTACTATGGCTACACCTTC
. | TRBJ2-3 | TRBV5-4 | . | CASSLGQGDTQYF | TGTGCCAGCAGCTTGGGTCAGGGGGATACGCAGTATTTT
. | TRBJ2-1 | TRBV7-9 | . | CASSLAEYNEQFF | TGTGCCAGCAGCTTGGCCGAATACAATGAGCAGTTCTTC
. | TRBJ1-5 | TRBV11-2 | . | CASSLLGWNQPQHF | TGTGCCAGCAGCTTACTAGGCTGGAATCAGCCCCAACATTTT
TRBD2 | TRBJ2-1 | TRBV18 | few | CASSAQSGGDEQFF | TGTGCCAGCTCGGCCCAGAGCGGGGGCGATGAGCAGTTCTTC
TRBD1 | TRBJ2-2 | TRBV7-3 | . | CASSLERDTGDTGELFF | TGTGCCAGCAGTTTAGAGAGGGACACAGGGGATACCGGGGAGCTGTTTTTT
TRBD1 | TRBJ2-7 | TRBV6-5 | . | CASMPSDRGPYEQYF | TGTGCCAGCATGCCCTCGGACAGGGGCCCCTACGAGCAGTACTTC
. | TRBJ2-2 | TRBV5-6 | . | CASSLAVFHTSNTGELFF | TGTGCCAGCAGCTTGGCCGTCTTTCACACCTCGAACACCGGGGAGCTGTTTTTT
. | TRBJ1-5 | TRBV7-6 | few | CASSLSPDQPQHF | TGTGCCAGCAGCTTAAGCCCGGATCAGCCCCAGCATTTT
TRBD1 | TRBJ1-6 | TRBV19 | . | CASSIAWDRPSPLHF | TGTGCCAGTAGTATTGCGTGGGACAGACCTTCTCCCCTCCACTTT
TRBD2 | TRBJ2-1 | TRBV2 | . | CASSDALAPYNEQFF | TGTGCCAGCAGTGACGCACTAGCGCCTTACAATGAGCAGTTCTTC
. | TRBJ2-1 | TRBV3-1/TRBV3-2 | . | CASSQDGRDEQFF | TGTGCCAGCAGCCAAGATGGTCGGGATGAGCAGTTCTTC
. | TRBJ1-6 | TRBV5-5 | . | CASSLSGQGNSPLHF | TGTGCCAGCAGCTTGTCGGGACAAGGAAATTCACCCCTCCACTTT
. | TRBJ2-3 | TRBV7-9 | . | CASSLSGGTRGATQYF | TGTGCCAGCAGCTTAAGCGGTGGTACTCGCGGCGCTACGCAGTATTTT
. | TRBJ2-2 | TRBV9 | . | CASSVASGQNTGELFF | TGTGCCAGCAGCGTAGCTTCAGGCCAGAACACCGGGGAGCTGTTTTTT
. | TRBJ2-7 | TRBV9 | . | CASSVDSSYEQYF | TGTGCCAGCAGCGTCGACAGCTCCTACGAGCAGTACTTC
. | TRBJ1-2 | TRBV7-8 | . | CASSLAVLTGSYGYTF | TGTGCCAGCAGCTTAGCGGTCTTGACAGGATCCTATGGCTACACCTTC
. | TRBJ1-1 | TRBV6-6 | . | CASSYSKPEAFF | TGTGCCAGCAGTTACTCGAAGCCAGAAGCTTTCTTT
. | TRBJ2-7 | TRBV9 | . | CASSVATGNGEQYF | TGTGCCAGCAGCGTAGCTACAGGGAACGGCGAGCAGTACTTC
TRBD2 | TRBJ2-2 | TRBV29-1 | . | CSVASGGRNTGELFF | TGCAGCGTTGCCAGCGGGGGGAGGAACACCGGGGAGCTGTTTTTT
. | TRBJ2-3 | TRBV5-1 | . | CASSPIQVSDTQYF | TGCGCCAGCAGCCCGATACAGGTCTCAGATACGCAGTATTTT
TRBD1 | TRBJ2-7 | TRBV18 | . | CASSPNLRTGPSYEQYF | TGTGCCAGCTCACCCAATCTCAGGACAGGCCCATCCTACGAGCAGTACTTC
TRBD2 | TRBJ2-3 | TRBV29-1 | . | CSAIAGGPGDTQYF | TGCAGCGCCATAGCGGGGGGGCCAGGGGATACGCAGTATTTT
. | TRBJ2-3 | TRBV7-2 | once | CASSQIPSTDTQYF | TGTGCCAGCAGCCAGATCCCCTCCACAGATACGCAGTATTTT
TRBD1 | TRBJ2-3 | TRBV19 | . | CASSIGGQGDTQYF | TGTGCCAGTAGTATTGGGGGACAGGGAGATACGCAGTATTTT
. | TRBJ1-5 | TRBV2 | few | CASSEAEERQPQHF | TGTGCCAGCAGTGAAGCGGAGGAGCGTCAGCCCCAGCATTTT
TRBD1 | TRBJ1-2 | TRBV5-4 | . | CASSPGTGMFGYTF | TGTGCCAGCAGCCCGGGGACAGGAATGTTTGGCTACACCTTC
. | TRBJ1-3 | TRBV6-5 | . | CASSYTVRSPGNTIYF | TGTGCCAGCAGTTATACGGTACGGAGTCCTGGAAACACCATATATTTT
TRBD1 | TRBJ2-7 | TRBV10-3 | . | CAIRTEGQGPYEQYF | TGTGCCATCAGAACTGAGGGACAGGGGCCCTACGAGCAGTACTTC
TRBD1 | TRBJ1-2 | TRBV10-3 | once | CAISAHGTDVNYGYTF | TGTGCCATCAGTGCCCATGGGACAGACGTAAACTATGGCTACACCTTC
TRBD1 | TRBJ1-3 | TRBV7-9 | . | CASSYDRGGPGNTIYF | TGTGCCAGCAGCTATGACAGGGGAGGCCCTGGAAACACCATATATTTT
. | TRBJ1-2 | TRBV5-1 | once | CASSGGQVVDYGYTF | TGCGCCAGCAGCGGGGGACAAGTTGTCGACTATGGCTACACCTTC
TRBD1 | TRBJ1-3 | TRBV19 | . | CASSIKTGHSGNTIYF | TGTGCCAGTAGTATCAAGACAGGGCACTCTGGAAACACCATATATTTT
TRBD1 | TRBJ1-2 | TRBV10-3 | . | CAITPGQGLGYTF | TGTGCCATCACCCCGGGACAGGGGCTGGGCTACACCTTC
TRBD1 | TRBJ2-3 | TRBV7-6 | . | CASSLDRDRGPTQYF | TGTGCCAGCAGCTTAGACCGGGACAGGGGACCTACGCAGTATTTT
. | TRBJ2-7 | TRBV7-8 | . | CASSYRRGDYEQYF | TGTGCCAGCAGCTACAGGAGAGGCGACTACGAGCAGTACTTC
TRBD1 | TRBJ1-1 | TRBV7-3 | . | CASSSSDRGRATEAFF | TGTGCCAGCAGCTCTTCGGACAGGGGTCGGGCCACTGAAGCTTTCTTT
. | TRBJ2-3 | TRBV19 | . | CATKQDYTDTQYF | TGTGCCACCAAACAGGACTACACAGATACGCAGTATTTT
. | TRBJ1-5 | TRBV12-3/TRBV12-4 | . | CASKQQNQPQHF | TGTGCCAGCAAACAGCAGAATCAGCCCCAGCATTTT
. | TRBJ2-3 | TRBV5-1 | . | CASSYASAGYTDTQYF | TGCGCCAGCAGCTACGCTTCAGCGGGTTACACAGATACGCAGTATTTT